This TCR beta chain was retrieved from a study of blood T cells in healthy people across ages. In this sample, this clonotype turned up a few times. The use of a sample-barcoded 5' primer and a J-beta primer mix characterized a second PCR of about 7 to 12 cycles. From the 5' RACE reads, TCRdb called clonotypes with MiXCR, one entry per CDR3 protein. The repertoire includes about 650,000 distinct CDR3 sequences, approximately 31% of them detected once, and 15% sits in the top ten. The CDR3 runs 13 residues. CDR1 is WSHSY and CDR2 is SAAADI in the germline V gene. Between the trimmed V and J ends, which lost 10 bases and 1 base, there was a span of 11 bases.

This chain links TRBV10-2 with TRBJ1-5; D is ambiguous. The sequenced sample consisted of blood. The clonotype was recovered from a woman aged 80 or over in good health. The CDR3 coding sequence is TGCGCCACCTATCAGTGGAGCAATCAGCCCCAGCATTTT. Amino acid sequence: CATYQWSNQPQHF.